This TCR beta chain was captured in a study of T-cell reconstitution after alpha-beta-depleted transplantation in children. General study results and limits: At one year after transplant, newly produced T cells mostly accounted for T-cell counts and diversity. Two months or so post-transplant, alpha-beta T cells reportedly derived from several hundred expanded graft clones.

This clonotype has ten or more counts. Its antigen is unknown. Unique molecular identifiers featured in how the TCRbeta library was prepared. Using its own MiXCR run on the PCR reads, TCRdb lists one record per CDR3 protein. Here the sample spans hundreds of thousands of distinct CDR3 sequences, 13% being singletons. The length of the CDR3 is 14 residues. Trimming took 7 bases from V and 4 from J, leaving 15 bases between them. The chain has TRBV12-3 or TRBV12-4 and TRBJ2-3; a weak D match, TRBD2 (5 bases). This TCR was sampled from a girl aged 2-10 years with congenital amegakaryocytic thrombocytopenia, due to receive a stem cell transplant. Specimen: PBMCs, collected before TCRalphabeta/CD19-depleted stem cell transplant. In nucleotides, the CDR3 is TGTGCCAGCACCCTGGGGAGCGTTGCAGATACGCAGTATTTT. Protein product: CASTLGSVADTQYF.